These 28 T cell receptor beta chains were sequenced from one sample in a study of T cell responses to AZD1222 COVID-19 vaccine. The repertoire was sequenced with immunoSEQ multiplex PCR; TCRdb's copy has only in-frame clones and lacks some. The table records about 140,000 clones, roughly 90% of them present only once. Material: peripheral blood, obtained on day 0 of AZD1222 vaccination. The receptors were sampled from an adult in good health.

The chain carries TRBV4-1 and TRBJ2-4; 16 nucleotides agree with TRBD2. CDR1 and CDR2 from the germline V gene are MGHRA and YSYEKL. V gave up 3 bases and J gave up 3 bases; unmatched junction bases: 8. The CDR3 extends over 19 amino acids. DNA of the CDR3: TGCGCCAGCAGCCACCCGGGACTAGCGGGGGGGTGGGACAAAAACATTCAGTACTTC. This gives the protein CASSHPGLAGGWDKNIQYF.

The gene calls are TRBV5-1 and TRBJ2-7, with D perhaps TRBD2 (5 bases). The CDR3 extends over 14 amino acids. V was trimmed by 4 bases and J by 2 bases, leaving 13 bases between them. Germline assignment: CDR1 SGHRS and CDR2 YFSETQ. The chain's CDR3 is CASSHEADPYEQYF. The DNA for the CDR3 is TGCGCCAGCAGCCACGAAGCGGACCCCTACGAGCAGTACTTC. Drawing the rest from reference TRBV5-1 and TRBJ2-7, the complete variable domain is KAGVTQTPRYLIKTRGQQVTLSCSPISGHRSVSWYQQTPGQGLQFLFEYFSETQRNKGNFPGRFSGRQFSNSRSEMNVSTLELGDSALYLCASSHEADPYEQYFGPGTRLTVT.

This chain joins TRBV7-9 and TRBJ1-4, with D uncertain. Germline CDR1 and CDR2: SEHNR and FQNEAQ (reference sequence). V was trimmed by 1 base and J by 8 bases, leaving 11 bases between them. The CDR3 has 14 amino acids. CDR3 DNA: TGTGCCAGCAGCTTAGAGGTCGGCAGCGAAAAACTGTTTTTT. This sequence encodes CASSLEVGSEKLFF.

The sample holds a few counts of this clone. The CDR3 bases are TGTGCCAGCAGTAATCCGGGACAGGGGGCGAACAATTCACCCCTCCACTTT. Translating it yields CASSNPGQGANNSPLHF. The rearrangement links TRBV28 to TRBJ1-6; 12 positions match TRBD1. The CDR3 totals 17 residues. Germline CDR1 is MDHEN and CDR2 is SYDVKM. Losses at the gene ends were 5 bases for V and 7 bases for J; bases not matched to a gene: 9.

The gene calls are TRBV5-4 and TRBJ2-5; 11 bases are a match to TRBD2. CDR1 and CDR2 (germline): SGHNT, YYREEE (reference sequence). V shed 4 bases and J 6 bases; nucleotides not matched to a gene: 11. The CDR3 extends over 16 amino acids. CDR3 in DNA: TGTGCCAGCAGCATCGAACTAGCGGGGGCTAGAAAGACCCAGTACTTC. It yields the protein CASSIELAGARKTQYF.

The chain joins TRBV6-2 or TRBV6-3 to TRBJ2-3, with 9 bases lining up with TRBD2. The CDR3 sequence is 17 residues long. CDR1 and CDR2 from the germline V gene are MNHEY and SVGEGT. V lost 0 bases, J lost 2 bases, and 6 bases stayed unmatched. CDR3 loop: CASSYSDSGGNTDTQYF. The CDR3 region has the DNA TGTGCCAGCAGTTACTCGGACAGCGGGGGGAACACAGATACGCAGTATTTT.

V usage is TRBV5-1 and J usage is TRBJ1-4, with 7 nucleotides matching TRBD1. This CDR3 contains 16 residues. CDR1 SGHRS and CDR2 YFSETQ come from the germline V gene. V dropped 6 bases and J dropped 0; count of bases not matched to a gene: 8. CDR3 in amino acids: CASTTGRLATNEKLFF. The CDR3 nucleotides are TGCGCCAGCACGACAGGGAGACTTGCAACTAATGAAAAACTGTTTTTT.

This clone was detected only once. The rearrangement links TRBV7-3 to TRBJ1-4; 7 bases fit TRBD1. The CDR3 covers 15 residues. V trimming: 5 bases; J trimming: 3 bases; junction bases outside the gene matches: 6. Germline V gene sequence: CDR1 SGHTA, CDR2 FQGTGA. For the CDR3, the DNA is TGTGCCAGCAGCCCCCAGGGGGGCCCTAATGAAAAACTGTTTTTT. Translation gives CASSPQGGPNEKLFF.

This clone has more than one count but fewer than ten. The CDR3: CASGFRMNTEAFF. The CDR3 DNA reads as TGTGCTAGTGGTTTTCGGATGAACACTGAAGCTTTCTTT. The chain couples TRBV12-5 to TRBJ1-1; no definite D call. The V gene's germline CDR1 is LGHNT and CDR2 FRNRAP. V was trimmed by 3 bases and J by 0 bases, leaving 5 bases between them. The length of the CDR3 is 13 residues.

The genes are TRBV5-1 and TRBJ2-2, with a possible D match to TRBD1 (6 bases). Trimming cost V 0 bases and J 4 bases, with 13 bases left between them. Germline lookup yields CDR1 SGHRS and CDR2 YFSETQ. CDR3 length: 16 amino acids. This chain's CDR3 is CASSLGGQGGTGELFF. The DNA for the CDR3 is TGCGCCAGCAGCTTGGGAGGTCAAGGGGGCACCGGGGAGCTGTTTTTT.

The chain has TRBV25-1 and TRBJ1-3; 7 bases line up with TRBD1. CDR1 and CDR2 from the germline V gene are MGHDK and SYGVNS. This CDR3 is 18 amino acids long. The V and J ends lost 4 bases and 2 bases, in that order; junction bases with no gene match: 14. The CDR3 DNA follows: TGTGCCAGCAGTGGGGGGGACCACAACAGGGGCCCTGGAAACACCATATATTTT. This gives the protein CASSGGDHNRGPGNTIYF. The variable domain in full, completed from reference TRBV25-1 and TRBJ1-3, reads EADIYQTPRYLVIGTGKKITLECSQTMGHDKMYWYQQDPGMELHLIHYSYGVNSTEKGDLSSESTVSRIRTEHFPLTLESARPSHTSQYLCASSGGDHNRGPGNTIYFGEGSWLTVV.

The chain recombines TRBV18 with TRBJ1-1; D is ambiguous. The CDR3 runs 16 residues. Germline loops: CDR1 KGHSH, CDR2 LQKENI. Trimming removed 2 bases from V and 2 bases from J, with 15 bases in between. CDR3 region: CASSPISPGSNTEAFF. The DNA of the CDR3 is TGTGCCAGCTCACCAATATCCCCGGGTTCAAACACTGAAGCTTTCTTT.

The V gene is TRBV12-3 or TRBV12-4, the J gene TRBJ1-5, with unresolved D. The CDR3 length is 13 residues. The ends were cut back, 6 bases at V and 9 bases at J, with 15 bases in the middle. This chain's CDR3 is CASSPARVWPQHF. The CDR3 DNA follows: TGTGCCAGCAGCCCCGCAAGGGTCTGGCCCCAGCATTTT.

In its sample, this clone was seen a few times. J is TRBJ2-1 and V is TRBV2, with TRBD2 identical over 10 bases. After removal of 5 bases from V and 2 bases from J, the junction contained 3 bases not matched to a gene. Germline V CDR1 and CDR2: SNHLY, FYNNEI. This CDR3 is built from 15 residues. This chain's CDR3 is CASSPGTSAYNEQFF. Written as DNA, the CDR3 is TGTGCCAGCAGTCCCGGGACTAGCGCCTACAATGAGCAGTTCTTC.

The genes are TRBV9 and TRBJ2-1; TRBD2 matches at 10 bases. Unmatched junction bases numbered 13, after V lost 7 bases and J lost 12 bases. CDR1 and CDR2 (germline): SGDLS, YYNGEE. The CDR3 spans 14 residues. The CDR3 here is CASSEELAGDRQFF. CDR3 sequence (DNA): TGTGCCAGCTCGGAGGAGCTAGCGGGGGATAGGCAGTTCTTC. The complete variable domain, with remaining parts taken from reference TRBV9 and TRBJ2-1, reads DSGVTQTPKHLITATGQRVTLRCSPRSGDLSVYWYQQSLDQGLQFLIQYYNGEERAKGNILERFSAQQFPDLHSELNLSSLELGDSALYFCASSEELAGDRQFFGPGTRLTVL.

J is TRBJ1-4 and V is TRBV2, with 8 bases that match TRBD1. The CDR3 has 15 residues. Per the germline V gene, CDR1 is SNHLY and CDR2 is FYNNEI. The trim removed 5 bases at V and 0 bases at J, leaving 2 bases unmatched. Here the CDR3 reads CASSKGQATNEKLFF. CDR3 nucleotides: TGTGCCAGCAGTAAGGGACAGGCAACTAATGAAAAACTGTTTTTT.

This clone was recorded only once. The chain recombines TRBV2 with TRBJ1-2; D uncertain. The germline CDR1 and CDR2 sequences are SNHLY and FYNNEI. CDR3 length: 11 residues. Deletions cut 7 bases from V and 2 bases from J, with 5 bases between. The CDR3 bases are TGTGCCAGCAACGAGAACTATGGCTACACCTTC. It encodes CASNENYGYTF.

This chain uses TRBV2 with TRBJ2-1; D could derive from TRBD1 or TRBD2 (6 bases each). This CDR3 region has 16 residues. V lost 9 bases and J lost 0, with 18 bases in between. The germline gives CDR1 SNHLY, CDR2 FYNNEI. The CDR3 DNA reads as TGTGCCAGTAACCGGGGGCTTTTTAGCTCCTACAATGAGCAGTTCTTC. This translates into CASNRGLFSSYNEQFF.

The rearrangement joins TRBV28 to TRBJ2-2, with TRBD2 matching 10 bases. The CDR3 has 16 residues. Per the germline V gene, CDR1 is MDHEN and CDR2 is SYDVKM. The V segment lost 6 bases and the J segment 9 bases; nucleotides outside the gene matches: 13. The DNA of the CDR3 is TGTGCCAGCAGAACCCCTGGGGCTAGCGGGAGCCGGGAGCTGTTTTTT. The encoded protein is CASRTPGASGSRELFF.

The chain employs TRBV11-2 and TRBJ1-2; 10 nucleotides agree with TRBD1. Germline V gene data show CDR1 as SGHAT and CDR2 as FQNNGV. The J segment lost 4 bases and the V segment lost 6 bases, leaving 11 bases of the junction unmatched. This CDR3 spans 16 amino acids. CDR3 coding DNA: TGTGCCAGCAGGGACTTCCGGGACAGGGGACGCTATGGCTACACCTTC. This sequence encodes CASRDFRDRGRYGYTF.

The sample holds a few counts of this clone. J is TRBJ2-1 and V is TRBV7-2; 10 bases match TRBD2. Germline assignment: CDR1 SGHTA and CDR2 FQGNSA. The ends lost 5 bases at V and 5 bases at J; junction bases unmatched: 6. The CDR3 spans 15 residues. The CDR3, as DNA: TGTGCCAGCAGCCCAACGGGACTAGCGAACAATGAGCAGTTCTTC. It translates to CASSPTGLANNEQFF.

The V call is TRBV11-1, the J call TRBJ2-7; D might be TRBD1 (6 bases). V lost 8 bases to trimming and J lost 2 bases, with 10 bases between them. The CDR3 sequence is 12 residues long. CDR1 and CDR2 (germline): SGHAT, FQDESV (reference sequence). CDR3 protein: CASSRQAYEQYF. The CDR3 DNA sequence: TGTGCCAGCTCCAGACAGGCCTACGAGCAGTACTTC.

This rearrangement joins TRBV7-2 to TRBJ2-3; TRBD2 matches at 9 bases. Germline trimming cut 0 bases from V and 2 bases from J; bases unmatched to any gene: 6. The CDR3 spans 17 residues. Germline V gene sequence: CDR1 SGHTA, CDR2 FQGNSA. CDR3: CASSLASGTSLTDTQYF. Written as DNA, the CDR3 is TGTGCCAGCAGCTTAGCCTCCGGGACTAGCCTCACAGATACGCAGTATTTT.

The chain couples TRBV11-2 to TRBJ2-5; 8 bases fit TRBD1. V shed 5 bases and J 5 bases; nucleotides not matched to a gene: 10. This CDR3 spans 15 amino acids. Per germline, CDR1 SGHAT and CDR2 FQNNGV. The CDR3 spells CASSARTGSKETQYF. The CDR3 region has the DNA TGTGCCAGCAGCGCCCGGACAGGGAGTAAGGAGACCCAGTACTTC. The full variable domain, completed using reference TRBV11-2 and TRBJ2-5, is EAGVAQSPRYKIIEKRQSVAFWCNPISGHATLYWYQQILGQGPKLLIQFQNNGVVDDSQLPKDRFSAERLKGVDSTLKIQPAKLEDSAVYLCASSARTGSKETQYFGPGTRLLVL.

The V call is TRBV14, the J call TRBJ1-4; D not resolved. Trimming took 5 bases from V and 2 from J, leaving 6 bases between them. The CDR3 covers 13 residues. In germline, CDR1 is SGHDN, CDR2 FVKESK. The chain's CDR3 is CASSRATNEKLFF. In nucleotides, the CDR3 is TGTGCCAGCAGCAGGGCCACTAATGAAAAACTGTTTTTT.

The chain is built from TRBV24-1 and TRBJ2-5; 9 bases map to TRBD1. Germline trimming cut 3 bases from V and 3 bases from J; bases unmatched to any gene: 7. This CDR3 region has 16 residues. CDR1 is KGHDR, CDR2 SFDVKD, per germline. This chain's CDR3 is CATSDGRQGGKETQYF. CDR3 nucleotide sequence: TGTGCCACCAGTGATGGCCGACAGGGGGGAAAAGAGACCCAGTACTTC.

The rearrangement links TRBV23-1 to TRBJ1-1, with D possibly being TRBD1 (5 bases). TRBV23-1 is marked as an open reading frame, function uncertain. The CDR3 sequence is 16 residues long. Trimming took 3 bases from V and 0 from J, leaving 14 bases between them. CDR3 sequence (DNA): TGCGCCAGCAGTCAGGGAGGACAAGCGATGAACACTGAAGCTTTCTTT. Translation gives CASSQGGQAMNTEAFF.

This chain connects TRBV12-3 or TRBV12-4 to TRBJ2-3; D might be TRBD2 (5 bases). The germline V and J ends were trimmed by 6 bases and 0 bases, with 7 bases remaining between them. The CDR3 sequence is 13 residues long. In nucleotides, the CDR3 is TGTGCCAGCAGGAGGGATAGCACAGATACGCAGTATTTT. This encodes CASRRDSTDTQYF.